Here is one TCR beta chain with its context. It lacks a known antigen. No base quality information exists; no much larger clone differs at one position. The cohort was made up of about 610 healthy bone marrow donors. Cohort members were all nominally healthy when sampled, although unrecorded immune exposures were likely present. The donor was CMV seronegative and was included in the group of 352 seronegative cohort members. A peripheral blood sample was collected from each donor, and TCR beta sequencing was performed on peripheral blood mononuclear cells. The Qiagen DNeasy Blood Extraction Kit was used to extract genomic DNA from the blood cell samples. The data were taken from a study of cytomegalovirus exposure and HLA in healthy donors (TCRdb year 2017). Context from the whole study: An earlier analysis of roughly 570 of the donors reported 276 Gb of sequence data and around 110 million unique TCR beta sequences obtained from about 180 million T cells. Approximately 300 gigabases of sequencing data and around 80 million unique TCR sequences made up an early release that covered nearly 650 HLA-typed donors. Of the roughly 400 genotyped donors, about 80% fell in the genetic ancestry cluster associated with self-reported Caucasian donors. The study aimed to test whether signatures of past pathogen exposure could be identified by cataloging public T cell receptors. The study profiled the T cell repertoires of fewer than 850 subjects by immunosequencing and related them to cytomegalovirus serostatus. A separate validation cohort of roughly 120 different subjects was used in addition to the 666-subject first cohort. To predict cytomegalovirus infection status, the study brought together high-throughput TCR immunosequencing, statistical association of individual TCRs with disease status, and machine learning. To study patterns of TCR occurrence, a later analysis re-analyzed previously published TCR beta repertoires from several hundred donors and added high-resolution HLA genotyping. In the later analysis, no new phenotypic data were used to find candidate immune exposures; instead, reliance was placed on TCR beta sequences and their occurrence across donors. To decide whether each TCR beta V gene segment behaved as functional or pseudogenic, an earlier analysis of some 570 of the donors relied on high-throughput TCR beta sequencing. Donor age, sex, ethnicity and CMV serostatus were collected together with the repertoire data. In a later genetic analysis, genome-wide SNP genotypes for about three fifths of the 666 donors were used, and that subset was treated as a discovery cohort. All discovery cohort repertoires had been generated on a single sequencing platform. Both class I and class II loci were covered by HLA typing, at four-digit resolution. Typing coverage differed by locus: A, B, C, DRB1 and DQB1 were typed in roughly 620-630 donors, DQA1 in about 500, DPA1 in approximately 600, and DPB1 in about 450. A handful of DR-DQ haplotypes were handled as single units for association and clustering because linkage in the cohort was strong. Across 398 genotyped donors of the cohort, an average of about 220,000 unique TCR beta nucleotide sequences per donor were sequenced, and roughly 20% of those sequences were non-productive.

Counted from cysteine to phenylalanine, this CDR3 has 14 amino acids. The entry retains the CDR3 DNA only, 42 bases that are in frame from base 1. V is trimmed back by 3 bases and J by 7 bases, and the junction contains 2 bases that no gene match accounts for. CDR1 and CDR2 are drawn from the germline V gene: KGHSH, LQKENI. Points the paper makes about the study in general: Because the 87-base-pair reads could not distinguish some IMGT-functional V segments, including TRBV6-2 and TRBV6-3, those segments were excluded. In this cohort, only TCR beta chains were sequenced, and detectable features were limited by the absence of alpha or paired-chain data. A total of 150 or so TCR beta chains were listed by the study as associated with cytomegalovirus. Because HLA typing was unavailable for some donors at each locus, only the typed subset was used in association tests. According to a later genetic analysis, donors in an Asian-associated ancestry cluster had fewer N-insertions in productive TCRs than the approximately 670-donor mean. Specific HLA alleles were associated with 18,000 or so TCR beta sequences at a false discovery rate of 0.05 in a later analysis. Most TCR sequences were observed very rarely across donors, whereas some public TCRs were present in many individuals. In a later analysis, TCR association rates were found to vary across HLA loci, with the most associated TCRs seen for DRB1 alleles and the fewest for HLA-C alleles. The authors suggested that the approach could potentially be extended to other disease states and immunological phenotypes. An earlier analysis of approximately 590 of the donors showed that most TCR beta V segments appeared in productive rearrangements either about 87% or about 30% of the time, which broadly matched IMGT annotations. Three of the identified cytomegalovirus-associated TCR beta chains were confirmed in vitro to be specific for cytomegalovirus antigens. A further reported finding was that TCR beta sequences accurately predicted the HLA-A and HLA-B alleles for most subjects in the first cohort. Because counts were too low, about 15 rarely observed V segments, including chromosome 9 orphons, were left out of the earlier analysis of approximately 580 of the donors. A cluster of highly shared sequence variants was judged likely to represent a technical artifact of the sequencing pipeline. A later genetic analysis associated a missense DCLRE1C variant with V-gene and J-gene trimming of TCR beta chains, and an independent cohort replicated the association. Sequencing depth was assumed to be roughly uniform across donors in the presence/absence analyses, though that assumption may not hold. A later analysis found that most CMV-associated TCR beta chains appeared HLA-restricted, with HLA associations seemingly driven largely by CMV exposure. Linkage disequilibrium might explain the correlated functional status among segregating V segments, but an unknown experimental factor could not be excluded. The classifier was reported to diagnose cytomegalovirus status with high specificity and sensitivity in both the original and validation cohorts. Assigning TCR associations to individual alleles was difficult when HLA alleles, especially DR and DQ, strongly co-occurred. In a later analysis, several top co-occurrence clusters were reported to appear linked to parvovirus B19, influenza, CMV and Epstein-Barr virus. CMV serostatus was the only immune exposure information available for the cohort. A later analysis found that HLA-associated TCR beta chains were more clonally expanded and had lower generation probabilities than equally common non-associated chains.

The library relied on the immunoSEQ multiplex PCR assay. The multiplex PCR relied on a mix of 60 forward primers for TCR Vbeta segments and 13 reverse primers for TCR Jbeta segments. A multiplex PCR assay on genomic DNA amplified the CDR3 region of rearranged TCR beta genes. Amplified TCR beta libraries were sequenced as 87-base-pair reads on the Illumina HiSeq System. Under the source paper's analysis protocol: Across the 500 to 750 repertoires, a later analysis counted roughly 84 million unique TCR beta chains, approximately 12 million of which were shared by at least two donors. Raw reads were error-corrected and collapsed into unique sequences by a nearest-neighbor algorithm in which closely related sequences were merged to remove PCR and sequencing errors. V, D and J gene segments were assigned by aligning CDR3 sequences to IMGT reference sequences. Each retained sequence needed at least a six-nucleotide match to both a V gene segment and a J gene segment. Rearrangements were classified as productive when the CDR3 lacked stop codons and remained in frame with V and J, and all other rearrangements were classified as non-productive. CDR3 was defined according to IMGT convention as the region running from the second conserved V-encoded cysteine to the conserved J-encoded phenylalanine. In an earlier analysis of more than 550 of the donors, sequences lacking an unambiguous match to a single V gene segment were excluded. In an earlier analysis of 587 of the donors, V segments were called functional above 56.7% productive rearrangements and were called segregating when the between-donor standard deviation exceeded 5%. A statistical classification framework was developed to diagnose cytomegalovirus status using the catalog of TCR beta chain sequences. V and J gene assignment, in a later analysis, came from comparing TCR nucleotide sequences with IMGT/GENE-DB human TR gene sequences. A later analysis assigned CDR3 sequences and most-parsimonious VDJ recombination scenarios with the TCRdist pipeline. In a later analysis, every TCR beta chain was defined by the combination of its CDR3 amino acid sequence and its V-gene family, and reads without a unique V-gene family were dropped. As a way to deal with suspected cross-contamination and a sequencing artifact, a later analysis dropped 450 to 700 nucleotide sequences that were highly shared and had low generation probability. In a later analysis, a clonal expansion index was calculated for each public chain from normalized within-repertoire ranks of inferred template counts. A later analysis computed generation probabilities with a VDJ recombination model fitted to out-of-frame rearrangements, and checked the results against IGoR. In a later analysis, hypergeometric tests were used to score TCR-TCR, TCR-HLA and TCR-CMV co-occurrence, with a repertoire-size bias correction applied to TCR pairs. To estimate false discovery rates, a later analysis permuted the HLA or CMV assignments 20 times. In a later analysis, co-occurring TCRs were grouped using DBSCAN, with TCRdist sequence similarity added in when clustering inside HLA-allele-positive subsets. Repertoires with fewer than 30,000 or more than 120,000 public chains were left out of co-occurrence clustering, as were four to six repertoires with anomalous nucleotide sharing. The table comes from immuneACCESS by way of TCRdb, which keeps in-frame sequences with V and J called. Part of the clones is missing from these tables; in studies checked, under half for an unresolved V gene and the rest for unknown reasons. D and trimming come from the DNA, and the V and J calls and clone size come from that table. The sample data list 150,000 to 180,000 clones, and approximately 81% of these were observed just once. Clones ranked in the top ten supply more than 2% of the sample.

The sample consisted of PBMCs. The chain was built from TRBV18 and TRBJ2-2; TRBD1 matches 10 bases in the middle. The receptor was derived from a woman aged 18-29 years in good health and CMV-seronegative. The CDR3 is CASSPGQGVGELFF. The bases read TGTGCCAGCTCACCCGGACAGGGGGTCGGGGAGCTGTTTTTT.